What follows is one T cell receptor (beta chain) and its context. The antigen remains undetermined. These data belong to a study of monozygotic twins with inflammatory bowel disease. Points from the study as a whole: Using the inverse Simpson index, IBD patients had lower TCRbeta diversity than healthy co-twins.

The CDR3 is made up of 14 amino acids. The germline V gene encodes CDR1 SGDLS and CDR2 YYNGEE. For each CDR3 protein, TCRdb gives one entry from its re-call of the 5' RACE reads, without DNA. This table holds about 300,000 distinct CDR3 sequences. This chain uses TRBV9 with TRBJ2-5; TCRdb gives TRBD2 as the D gene, but with no DNA this cannot be confirmed. Material: blood. This TCR was sampled from a human donor with ulcerative colitis or Crohn's disease, or a healthy co-twin of an affected twin (not recorded which). The CDR3 sequence is CASSLGTIQETQYF. The variable domain in full, completed from reference TRBV9 and TRBJ2-5, reads DSGVTQTPKHLITATGQRVTLRCSPRSGDLSVYWYQQSLDQGLQFLIQYYNGEERAKGNILERFSAQQFPDLHSELNLSSLELGDSALYFCASSLGTIQETQYFGPGTRLLVL.